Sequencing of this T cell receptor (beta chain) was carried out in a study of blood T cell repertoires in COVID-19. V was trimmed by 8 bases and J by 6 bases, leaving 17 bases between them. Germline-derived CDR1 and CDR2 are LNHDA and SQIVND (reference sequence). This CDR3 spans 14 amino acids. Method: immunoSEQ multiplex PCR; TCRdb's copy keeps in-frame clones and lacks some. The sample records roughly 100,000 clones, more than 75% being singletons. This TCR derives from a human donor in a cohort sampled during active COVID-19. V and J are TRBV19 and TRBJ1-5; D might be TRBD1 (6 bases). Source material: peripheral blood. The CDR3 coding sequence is TGTGCCAGTGGTCAGGGGATATCAAGTCAGCCCCAGCATTTT. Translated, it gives CASGQGISSQPQHF.